Listed below are T cell receptor beta chains from one sample, sequenced in a study of Ad26.COV2.S vaccination and SARS-CoV-2 variants. TCRdb keeps only in-frame clones here, not all; method: immunoSEQ multiplex PCR. The data hold fewer than 150,000 clones, with roughly 88% observed a single time. Sequencing used peripheral blood, obtained after recovery from COVID-19. Receptors were obtained from a human donor who had recovered from COVID-19. Both conserved end residues are part of each CDR3. D genes are given only for firm matches. Size values are once, few and many counts, or a class for expanded clones, and some rows have none.

V gene,D gene,clone size,J gene,CDR3 DNA,CDR3 protein
TRBV10-2,NA,many,TRBJ1-5,TGCGCCAGCAGTGAGTCGGGCCGCAATCAGCCCCAGCATTTT,CASSESGRNQPQHF
TRBV18,NA,NA,TRBJ2-2,TGTGCCAGCTCAGCCTCCAGATCGAACACCGGGGAGCTGTTTTTT,CASSASRSNTGELFF
TRBV14,NA,NA,TRBJ1-1,TGTGCCAGCAGCCAAGATCACCGGGGGACTGAAGCTTTCTTT,CASSQDHRGTEAFF
TRBV13,TRBD1,NA,TRBJ2-7,TGTGCCAGCAGTGGACAGGCGAACTACGAGCAGTACTTC,CASSGQANYEQYF
TRBV18,TRBD1,NA,TRBJ1-4,TGTGCCAGCTCACCAGGGGACAGGGGTTACTCAACTAATGAAAAACTGTTTTTT,CASSPGDRGYSTNEKLFF
TRBV10-1,NA,NA,TRBJ2-5,TGCGCCAGCAGTGAGTCGTTAGACCGGACCCAGTACTTC,CASSESLDRTQYF
TRBV28,NA,NA,TRBJ1-1,TGTGCCAGCAGTTTGGTAAGAGGGGGCACTGAAGCTTTCTTT,CASSLVRGGTEAFF
TRBV5-4,NA,few,TRBJ1-5,TGTGCCAGCAGCTTGGACGACGGTAATAGCAATCAGCCCCAGCATTTT,CASSLDDGNSNQPQHF
TRBV6-5,TRBD1,NA,TRBJ2-7,TGTGCCAGCCAGTACCACGGGACAGCACCCTACGAGCAGTACTTC,CASQYHGTAPYEQYF
TRBV28,TRBD2,NA,TRBJ2-5,TGTGCCAGCAGTTTTGAAGAGGCGGGAGGACAAGAGACCCAGTACTTC,CASSFEEAGGQETQYF
TRBV11-2,NA,NA,TRBJ2-7,TGTGCCAGCAGCTCGTTAGGGGCGTACGAGCAGTACTTC,CASSSLGAYEQYF
TRBV6-5,NA,NA,TRBJ1-2,TGTGCCAGCAGTTATAACAGGGATGGCTACACCTTC,CASSYNRDGYTF
TRBV10-3,TRBD1,once,TRBJ1-5,TGTGCCATCAGAGGGACAGATAGCAATCAGCCCCAGCATTTT,CAIRGTDSNQPQHF
TRBV24-1,TRBD1,NA,TRBJ1-2,TGTGCCACCAGTGACGTAACAGGGGATGGCTACACCTTC,CATSDVTGDGYTF
TRBV28,NA,NA,TRBJ2-5,TGTGCCAGCAGTTTGGTGGGCGAGGGCCAAGAGACCCAGTACTTC,CASSLVGEGQETQYF
TRBV6-2/TRBV6-3,TRBD1,NA,TRBJ1-5,TGTGCCAGCAGTTACCGTAAAGACAGGGAATTATTGAGCAATCAGCCCCAGCATTTT,CASSYRKDRELLSNQPQHF
TRBV13,NA,NA,TRBJ2-7,TGTGCCAGCAGCTCCGGGACGGCCTACTACGAGCAGTACTTC,CASSSGTAYYEQYF
TRBV9,TRBD2,NA,TRBJ2-5,TGTGCCAGCAGCACGAGGACTAGCGGGGGGAAAGAGACCCAGTACTTC,CASSTRTSGGKETQYF
TRBV6-5,NA,NA,TRBJ2-5,TGTGCCAGCAGCAGCCAGGGTTCCCAAGAGACCCAGTACTTC,CASSSQGSQETQYF
TRBV10-3,TRBD2,NA,TRBJ2-1,TGTGCCATCAGGGGACTAGCGGGGGGAGGGGAGCAGTTCTTC,CAIRGLAGGGEQFF
TRBV27,TRBD2,NA,TRBJ2-7,TGTGCCAGCAGTTTACCCGGGGACTATCGGGAGCAGTACTTC,CASSLPGDYREQYF
TRBV5-4,NA,NA,TRBJ2-7,TGTGCCAGCAGCCCCCAGACCAACTCCTACGGGCAGTACTTC,CASSPQTNSYGQYF
TRBV6-2/TRBV6-3,TRBD1,NA,TRBJ1-5,TGTGCCAGCAGTTACGGGACAGGGGATCAGCCCCAGCATTTT,CASSYGTGDQPQHF
TRBV28,NA,NA,TRBJ2-6,TGTGCCACCTCTAGGGGGACAAATTACCGCTCTGGGGCCAACGTCCTGACTTTC,CATSRGTNYRSGANVLTF
TRBV23-1,NA,NA,TRBJ2-7,TGCGCCAGGATAAGATCGGCAGGGTTTCACGAGCAGTACTTC,CARIRSAGFHEQYF
TRBV7-8,NA,NA,TRBJ2-1,TGTGCCAGCAGCCACGACAGAGCTCATGAGCAGTTCTTC,CASSHDRAHEQFF
TRBV5-1,NA,once,TRBJ2-1,TGCGCCAGCAGTACGGTTGCCTATGAGCAGTTCTTC,CASSTVAYEQFF
TRBV21-1,NA,NA,TRBJ1-2,TGTGCCAGCAGCAAATCGGCACCCCGTGGCTACACCTTC,CASSKSAPRGYTF
TRBV7-9,NA,NA,TRBJ1-1,TGTGCCAGCAGCACGACACAAAGCACTGAAGCTTTCTTT,CASSTTQSTEAFF
TRBV28,TRBD1,NA,TRBJ1-5,TGTGCCAGCAGTTTATCAGGGGGCCAGGGCAATCAGCCCCAGCATTTT,CASSLSGGQGNQPQHF
TRBV7-9,TRBD2,few,TRBJ2-7,TGTGCCAGCAGCTTTCCGACTAGCGGGGCTTACTACGAGCAGTACTTC,CASSFPTSGAYYEQYF
TRBV19,NA,NA,TRBJ1-1,TGTGCCAGTAGTCCGGGGCATATAGGGGAGTGGGCTTTCTTT,CASSPGHIGEWAFF
TRBV18,NA,NA,TRBJ2-1,TGTGCCAGCTCACCACGGCAGGGAAAGTCTGAGCAGTTCTTC,CASSPRQGKSEQFF
TRBV4-3,NA,NA,TRBJ2-3,TGCGCCAGCAGTGCAGGGGGGCTGGACACAGATACGCAGTATTTT,CASSAGGLDTDTQYF
TRBV19,NA,NA,TRBJ2-7,TGTGCCAGTAGTTATTCAGGGGCTGAGTACGAGCAGTACTTC,CASSYSGAEYEQYF
TRBV3-1/TRBV3-2,NA,NA,TRBJ1-4,TGTGCCAGCAGCCAGTGGACGTCTAATGAAAAACTGTTTTTT,CASSQWTSNEKLFF
TRBV7-2,TRBD1,NA,TRBJ1-1,TGTGCCAGCAACTCCCGGACAGGGGGCATGAACACTGAAGCTTTCTTT,CASNSRTGGMNTEAFF
TRBV11-2,NA,NA,TRBJ2-2,TGTGCCAGCAGCCCTAAATACACCGGGGAGCTGTTTTTT,CASSPKYTGELFF
TRBV19,NA,NA,TRBJ1-3,TGTGCCAGTACCATCGCACACCTCTCTGGAAACACCATATATTTT,CASTIAHLSGNTIYF
TRBV6-5,NA,NA,TRBJ2-6,TGTGCCAGCAGTTCAAGGGCGGCTGGGGCCAACGTCCTGACTTTC,CASSSRAAGANVLTF
TRBV6-6,TRBD1,NA,TRBJ2-1,TGTGCCAGCAGTTATTCCGGGACAGGGGGCGTGGAGCAGTTCTTC,CASSYSGTGGVEQFF
TRBV3-1/TRBV3-2,TRBD1,NA,TRBJ1-2,TGTGCCAGCAGCCGACAGGGGAACTATGGCTACACCTTC,CASSRQGNYGYTF
TRBV29-1,NA,NA,TRBJ2-1,TGCAGCGTTGAAGGACGGACGCGCTACAATGAGCAGTTCTTC,CSVEGRTRYNEQFF
TRBV7-9,TRBD1,NA,TRBJ2-3,TGTGCCAGCAGCTTCCTCCCGGGACAGGAGAAGGATACGCAGTATTTT,CASSFLPGQEKDTQYF
TRBV7-9,NA,NA,TRBJ1-6,TGTGCCAGCAGCTTGGAGAATTCACCCCTCCACTTT,CASSLENSPLHF
TRBV25-1,NA,few,TRBJ1-2,TGTGCCAGCAGTGAACACGGGGCGCAGGGCTACACCTTC,CASSEHGAQGYTF
TRBV30,NA,NA,TRBJ2-1,TGTGCCTGGTCTTGGGGCGATGAGCAGTTCTTC,CAWSWGDEQFF
TRBV4-3,NA,NA,TRBJ1-1,TGCGCCAGCAGCTCCTCCACGCGGGGCCCGGGCACTGAAGCTTTCTTT,CASSSSTRGPGTEAFF
TRBV9,NA,NA,TRBJ2-3,TGTGCCAGCAGCTCCAAGGGGCCCCGTGATACGCAGTATTTT,CASSSKGPRDTQYF
TRBV28,TRBD1,NA,TRBJ2-7,TGTGCCAGCAGCTTACGCAGAGGACAGGGGTACGAGCAGTACTTC,CASSLRRGQGYEQYF
TRBV19,NA,NA,TRBJ2-5,TGTGCCAGTAGTGACGAACGACAAGAGACCCAGTACTTC,CASSDERQETQYF
TRBV6-5,NA,NA,TRBJ1-1,TGTGCCAGCAGATTCAGGGAAGGGGAGAACACTGAAGCTTTCTTT,CASRFREGENTEAFF
TRBV2,NA,NA,TRBJ1-2,TGTGCCAGCAGTGACAGGGCCCTTTTCTATGGCTACACCTTC,CASSDRALFYGYTF
TRBV6-5,NA,few,TRBJ1-1,TGTGCCAGCAGTCAGCTTAGGGGCGCTGAAGCTTTCTTT,CASSQLRGAEAFF
TRBV7-2,TRBD2,NA,TRBJ2-1,TGTGCCAGCAGCCCCGCCCCTGGGCGGGGGGATTACAATGAGCAGTTCTTC,CASSPAPGRGDYNEQFF